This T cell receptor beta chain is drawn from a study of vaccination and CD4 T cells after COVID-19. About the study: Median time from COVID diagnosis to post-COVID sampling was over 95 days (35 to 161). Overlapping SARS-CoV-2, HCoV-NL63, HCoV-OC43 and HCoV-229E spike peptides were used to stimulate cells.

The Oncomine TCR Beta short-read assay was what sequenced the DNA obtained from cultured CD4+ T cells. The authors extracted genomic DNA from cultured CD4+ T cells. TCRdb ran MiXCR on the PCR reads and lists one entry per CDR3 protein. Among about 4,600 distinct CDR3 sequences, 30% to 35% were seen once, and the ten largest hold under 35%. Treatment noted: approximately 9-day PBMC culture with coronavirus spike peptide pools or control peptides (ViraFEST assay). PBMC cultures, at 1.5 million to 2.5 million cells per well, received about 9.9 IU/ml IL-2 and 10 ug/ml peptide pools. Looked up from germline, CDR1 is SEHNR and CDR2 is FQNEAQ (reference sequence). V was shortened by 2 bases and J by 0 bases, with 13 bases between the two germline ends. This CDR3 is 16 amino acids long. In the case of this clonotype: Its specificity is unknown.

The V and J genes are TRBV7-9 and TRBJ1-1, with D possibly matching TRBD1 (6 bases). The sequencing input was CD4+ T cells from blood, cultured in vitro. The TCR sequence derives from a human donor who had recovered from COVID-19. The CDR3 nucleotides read TGTGCCAGCAGCTTACTCGGGGGGCGAATGAACACTGAAGCTTTCTTT. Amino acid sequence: CASSLLGGRMNTEAFF.